These T cell receptor beta chains were read from a single sample in a study of vaccination and CD4 T cells after COVID-19. TCRdb re-analysed the PCR reads in MiXCR, keeping a single row per CDR3 protein. The repertoire consists of about 13,000 distinct CDR3 sequences, with 40% to 50% occurring once and the leading ten covering about 20%. The antigens these receptors bind are not known. The sequences come from CD4+ T cells from blood, cultured in vitro, collected before SARS-CoV-2 vaccination. The receptors stem from a human donor who had recovered from COVID-19. CDR3s include the opening cysteine and the closing phenylalanine or tryptophan. Each record gives: J gene, clone size, D gene, V gene, CDR3 protein, CDR3 DNA. A D gene is named only where the DNA matches it firmly. A row's size may be missing; if present it is once, few, many or a size class.

j_gene: TRBJ1-1; abundance: few; d_gene: TRBD1; v_gene: TRBV6-1; CDR3aa: CASSESSRGGPEAFF; CDR3nt: TGTGCCAGCAGTGAATCATCCAGGGGGGGCCCTGAAGCTTTCTTT
j_gene: TRBJ2-7; abundance: NA; d_gene: NA; v_gene: TRBV10-3; CDR3aa: CAITEGGPYEQYF; CDR3nt: TGTGCCATCACCGAGGGGGGGCCCTACGAGCAGTACTTC
j_gene: TRBJ2-1; abundance: NA; d_gene: TRBD2; v_gene: TRBV6-2/TRBV6-3; CDR3aa: CASSYRLAGGQDEQFF; CDR3nt: TGTGCCAGCAGTTACAGACTAGCGGGGGGGCAAGATGAGCAGTTCTTC
j_gene: TRBJ2-2; abundance: NA; d_gene: NA; v_gene: TRBV10-3; CDR3aa: CAISSENTGELFF; CDR3nt: TGTGCCATCAGCTCAGAGAACACCGGGGAGCTGTTTTTT
j_gene: TRBJ2-5; abundance: NA; d_gene: TRBD2; v_gene: TRBV15; CDR3aa: CATSGGLAGQETQYF; CDR3nt: TGTGCCACCAGCGGGGGACTAGCGGGACAAGAGACCCAGTACTTC
j_gene: TRBJ1-6; abundance: NA; d_gene: NA; v_gene: TRBV4-3; CDR3aa: CASSRSTRADSPLHF; CDR3nt: TGCGCCAGCAGCCGAAGTACCAGGGCAGATTCACCCCTCCACTTT
j_gene: TRBJ2-3; abundance: NA; d_gene: NA; v_gene: TRBV20-1; CDR3aa: CSAPRQASTDTQYF; CDR3nt: TGCAGCGCCCCTCGACAGGCGAGCACAGATACGCAGTATTTT
j_gene: TRBJ1-1; abundance: NA; d_gene: NA; v_gene: TRBV28; CDR3aa: CASSLFDREAEAFF; CDR3nt: TGTGCCAGCAGTTTATTTGACAGAGAGGCTGAAGCTTTCTTT
j_gene: TRBJ1-6; abundance: few; d_gene: NA; v_gene: TRBV7-8; CDR3aa: CASSLAPNSPLHF; CDR3nt: TGTGCCAGCAGCTTAGCCCCGAATTCACCCCTCCACTTT
j_gene: TRBJ2-1; abundance: few; d_gene: NA; v_gene: TRBV7-9; CDR3aa: CASSLTGRRNEQFF; CDR3nt: TGTGCCAGCAGCCTCACTGGACGTAGGAATGAGCAGTTCTTC
j_gene: TRBJ1-6; abundance: NA; d_gene: TRBD1; v_gene: TRBV27; CDR3aa: CASSFDDRGISPLHF; CDR3nt: TGTGCCAGCAGTTTCGACGACAGGGGGATCTCACCCCTCCACTTT
j_gene: TRBJ2-5; abundance: NA; d_gene: TRBD2; v_gene: TRBV7-2; CDR3aa: CASSREASGGGETQYF; CDR3nt: TGTGCCAGCAGCCGTGAGGCTAGCGGGGGGGGAGAGACCCAGTACTTC
j_gene: TRBJ2-2; abundance: NA; d_gene: TRBD1; v_gene: TRBV24-1; CDR3aa: CATSDSGTGDSGELFF; CDR3nt: TGTGCCACCAGTGATTCCGGGACAGGGGATTCCGGGGAGCTGTTTTTT
j_gene: TRBJ1-5; abundance: NA; d_gene: NA; v_gene: TRBV18; CDR3aa: CASSPPGGDQPQHF; CDR3nt: TGTGCCAGCTCACCACCGGGAGGGGATCAGCCCCAGCATTTT
j_gene: TRBJ2-7; abundance: few; d_gene: TRBD2; v_gene: TRBV6-5; CDR3aa: CASSSSGETYEQYF; CDR3nt: TGTGCCAGCAGTTCAAGCGGGGAGACCTACGAGCAGTACTTC
j_gene: TRBJ2-6; abundance: NA; d_gene: NA; v_gene: TRBV15; CDR3aa: CATSRASRPGANVLTF; CDR3nt: TGTGCCACCAGCAGAGCCTCCCGGCCCGGGGCCAACGTCCTGACTTTC
j_gene: TRBJ2-5; abundance: NA; d_gene: NA; v_gene: TRBV20-1; CDR3aa: CSARLQGGGQETQYF; CDR3nt: TGCAGTGCTAGACTCCAGGGGGGGGGACAAGAGACCCAGTACTTC
j_gene: TRBJ2-3; abundance: NA; d_gene: TRBD2; v_gene: TRBV7-9; CDR3aa: CASGGLVIDTQYF; CDR3nt: TGTGCCAGCGGGGGACTAGTGATAGATACGCAGTATTTT
j_gene: TRBJ1-5; abundance: NA; d_gene: NA; v_gene: TRBV12-3/TRBV12-4; CDR3aa: CASSRVDQPQHF; CDR3nt: TGTGCCAGCAGCCGGGTCGATCAGCCCCAGCATTTT
j_gene: TRBJ2-7; abundance: NA; d_gene: NA; v_gene: TRBV11-2; CDR3aa: CASSLVSASYEQYF; CDR3nt: TGTGCCAGCAGCTTAGTCTCGGCGTCCTACGAGCAGTACTTC
j_gene: TRBJ2-3; abundance: NA; d_gene: NA; v_gene: TRBV2; CDR3aa: CASSDGDGDTQYF; CDR3nt: TGTGCCAGCAGTGACGGCGATGGAGATACGCAGTATTTT
j_gene: TRBJ1-6; abundance: NA; d_gene: NA; v_gene: TRBV6-5; CDR3aa: CASSYGGTNSPLHF; CDR3nt: TGTGCCAGCAGTTACGGAGGAACTAATTCACCCCTCCACTTT
j_gene: TRBJ1-6; abundance: few; d_gene: TRBD1; v_gene: TRBV20-1; CDR3aa: CSARGRQGSNSPLHF; CDR3nt: TGCAGTGCTAGAGGGAGACAGGGCTCCAATTCACCCCTCCACTTT
j_gene: TRBJ1-1; abundance: NA; d_gene: TRBD1; v_gene: TRBV5-6; CDR3aa: CASSSDRGRRDTEAFF; CDR3nt: TGTGCCAGCAGCTCCGACAGGGGGCGAAGGGACACTGAAGCTTTCTTT
j_gene: TRBJ1-5; abundance: few; d_gene: NA; v_gene: TRBV21-1; CDR3aa: CASSSPGQGFYQPQHF; CDR3nt: TGTGCCAGCAGCTCCCCCGGACAGGGCTTTTATCAGCCCCAGCATTTT
j_gene: TRBJ1-6; abundance: NA; d_gene: TRBD1; v_gene: TRBV20-1; CDR3aa: CSASKTGGRNNSPLHF; CDR3nt: TGCAGTGCTAGCAAAACAGGGGGAAGAAATAATTCACCCCTCCACTTT
j_gene: TRBJ1-1; abundance: NA; d_gene: NA; v_gene: TRBV7-9; CDR3aa: CASSKFRNTEAFF; CDR3nt: TGTGCCAGCAGCAAATTCAGGAACACTGAAGCTTTCTTT
j_gene: TRBJ2-7; abundance: NA; d_gene: NA; v_gene: TRBV18; CDR3aa: CASSPGLAYEQYF; CDR3nt: TGTGCCAGCTCACCAGGCCTAGCCTACGAGCAGTACTTC
j_gene: TRBJ1-2; abundance: once; d_gene: NA; v_gene: TRBV12-1; CDR3aa: CASSFGGLRGYTF; CDR3nt: TGTGCCAGCAGCTTTGGCGGCCTGAGGGGCTACACCTTC
j_gene: TRBJ1-1; abundance: medium-sized; d_gene: NA; v_gene: TRBV20-1; CDR3aa: CSARTKGEAFF; CDR3nt: TGCAGTGCTAGGACAAAGGGTGAAGCTTTCTTT
j_gene: TRBJ2-7; abundance: NA; d_gene: NA; v_gene: TRBV6-2/TRBV6-3; CDR3aa: CASSYGSSLVDSYEQYF; CDR3nt: TGTGCCAGCAGTTATGGGTCGTCCTTGGTTGATTCCTACGAGCAGTACTTC
j_gene: TRBJ2-6; abundance: NA; d_gene: NA; v_gene: TRBV28; CDR3aa: CASSLLSGANVLTF; CDR3nt: TGTGCCAGCAGTTTATTATCCGGGGCCAACGTCCTGACTTTC
j_gene: TRBJ1-1; abundance: NA; d_gene: NA; v_gene: TRBV5-8; CDR3aa: CASTRQALPAAEAFF; CDR3nt: TGTGCCAGCACCCGACAGGCTCTCCCGGCGGCTGAAGCTTTCTTT
j_gene: TRBJ2-2; abundance: NA; d_gene: TRBD2; v_gene: TRBV7-3; CDR3aa: CASSSESGGAPGELFF; CDR3nt: TGTGCCAGCAGCTCAGAGAGCGGGGGGGCCCCCGGGGAGCTGTTTTTT
j_gene: TRBJ1-5; abundance: NA; d_gene: NA; v_gene: TRBV6-1; CDR3aa: CASSENGNQPQHF; CDR3nt: TGTGCCAGCAGTGAAAACGGGAATCAGCCCCAGCATTTT
j_gene: TRBJ1-2; abundance: few; d_gene: TRBD1; v_gene: TRBV20-1; CDR3aa: CSARGDRGSNYGYTF; CDR3nt: TGCAGTGCTAGAGGCGACAGGGGATCTAACTATGGCTACACCTTC
j_gene: TRBJ2-6; abundance: NA; d_gene: NA; v_gene: TRBV6-1; CDR3aa: CASSEEGSGTNVLTF; CDR3nt: TGTGCCAGCAGTGAGGAGGGTTCTGGGACCAACGTCCTGACTTTC
j_gene: TRBJ2-4; abundance: NA; d_gene: NA; v_gene: TRBV24-1; CDR3aa: CATSDSRTSGNIQYF; CDR3nt: TGTGCCACCAGTGATTCGAGGACTTCTGGAAACATTCAGTACTTC
j_gene: TRBJ1-5; abundance: few; d_gene: NA; v_gene: TRBV30; CDR3aa: CAWSPGLQPQHF; CDR3nt: TGTGCCTGGAGTCCTGGGCTCCAGCCCCAGCATTTT
j_gene: TRBJ2-3; abundance: NA; d_gene: TRBD2; v_gene: TRBV7-2; CDR3aa: CASSLRGGGAVDTQYF; CDR3nt: TGTGCCAGCAGCTTGAGGGGCGGGGGGGCAGTAGATACGCAGTATTTT
j_gene: TRBJ1-2; abundance: NA; d_gene: TRBD1; v_gene: TRBV19; CDR3aa: CASSPEGQLYGYTF; CDR3nt: TGTGCCAGTAGTCCCGAGGGACAGTTATATGGCTACACCTTC
j_gene: TRBJ2-3; abundance: NA; d_gene: NA; v_gene: TRBV7-2; CDR3aa: CASSLPSTDTQYF; CDR3nt: TGTGCCAGCAGCTTACCTAGCACAGATACGCAGTATTTT
j_gene: TRBJ2-3; abundance: NA; d_gene: TRBD2; v_gene: TRBV6-2/TRBV6-3; CDR3aa: CASSPRLAGGDTQYF; CDR3nt: TGTGCCAGCAGCCCGAGACTAGCGGGCGGGGATACGCAGTATTTT
j_gene: TRBJ1-1; abundance: once; d_gene: TRBD1; v_gene: TRBV6-1; CDR3aa: CASREQGAVTEAFF; CDR3nt: TGTGCCAGCAGAGAACAGGGGGCGGTCACTGAAGCTTTCTTT
j_gene: TRBJ2-7; abundance: few; d_gene: NA; v_gene: TRBV6-1; CDR3aa: CASRAPDSSYEQYF; CDR3nt: TGTGCCAGCAGGGCCCCGGACAGCTCCTACGAGCAGTACTTC
j_gene: TRBJ2-3; abundance: few; d_gene: TRBD2; v_gene: TRBV7-3; CDR3aa: CASSLAGGGDTQYF; CDR3nt: TGTGCCAGCAGCCTAGCGGGGGGGGGTGATACGCAGTATTTT
j_gene: TRBJ1-2; abundance: NA; d_gene: NA; v_gene: TRBV2; CDR3aa: CASSRDYYGYTF; CDR3nt: TGTGCCAGTTCCCGGGATTACTATGGCTACACCTTC
j_gene: TRBJ1-5; abundance: few; d_gene: NA; v_gene: TRBV2; CDR3aa: CASSEANQPQHF; CDR3nt: TGTGCCAGCAGTGAAGCGAATCAGCCCCAGCATTTT
j_gene: TRBJ1-2; abundance: few; d_gene: NA; v_gene: TRBV21-1; CDR3aa: CASSKAHRAGAQDDGYTF; CDR3nt: TGTGCCAGCAGCAAAGCGCACAGGGCAGGAGCCCAGGACGATGGCTACACCTTC
j_gene: TRBJ2-5; abundance: NA; d_gene: TRBD1; v_gene: TRBV18; CDR3aa: CASSPRTGEETQYF; CDR3nt: TGTGCCAGCTCACCACGGACAGGGGAAGAGACCCAGTACTTC
j_gene: TRBJ2-7; abundance: NA; d_gene: TRBD2; v_gene: TRBV24-1; CDR3aa: CATSDRLAGAIHEQYF; CDR3nt: TGTGCCACCAGTGACCGCCTAGCGGGAGCCATTCACGAGCAGTACTTC
j_gene: TRBJ1-1; abundance: NA; d_gene: NA; v_gene: TRBV20-1; CDR3aa: CSARVGRFFNTEAFF; CDR3nt: TGCAGTGCTAGAGTGGGCAGGTTTTTTAACACTGAAGCTTTCTTT
j_gene: TRBJ1-5; abundance: NA; d_gene: NA; v_gene: TRBV24-1; CDR3aa: CATSVGSQNQPQHF; CDR3nt: TGTGCCACCAGTGTGGGCAGTCAAAATCAGCCCCAGCATTTT
j_gene: TRBJ1-6; abundance: few; d_gene: NA; v_gene: TRBV20-1; CDR3aa: CSARVLGQGGNSPLHF; CDR3nt: TGCAGTGCTAGAGTCTTAGGGCAGGGAGGTAATTCACCCCTCCACTTT
j_gene: TRBJ1-1; abundance: few; d_gene: NA; v_gene: TRBV15; CDR3aa: CATSRDVGLEAFF; CDR3nt: TGTGCCACCAGCAGAGATGTCGGCCTTGAAGCTTTCTTT
j_gene: TRBJ2-5; abundance: NA; d_gene: NA; v_gene: TRBV11-3; CDR3aa: CASSLDTQETQYF; CDR3nt: TGTGCCAGCAGCTTAGACACTCAAGAGACCCAGTACTTC
j_gene: TRBJ1-6; abundance: NA; d_gene: NA; v_gene: TRBV6-1; CDR3aa: CASSEIPAHYNSPLHF; CDR3nt: TGTGCCAGCAGTGAAATTCCAGCGCACTATAATTCACCCCTCCACTTT
j_gene: TRBJ1-1; abundance: NA; d_gene: NA; v_gene: TRBV10-3; CDR3aa: CAISESIGLNTEAFF; CDR3nt: TGTGCCATCAGTGAGTCGATAGGGTTGAACACTGAAGCTTTCTTT
j_gene: TRBJ1-1; abundance: NA; d_gene: NA; v_gene: TRBV7-2; CDR3aa: CASSLSGNTEAFF; CDR3nt: TGTGCCAGCAGCTTATCTGGAAACACTGAAGCTTTCTTT
j_gene: TRBJ1-6; abundance: NA; d_gene: NA; v_gene: TRBV6-1; CDR3aa: CASSEGRGDSYNSPLHF; CDR3nt: TGTGCCAGCAGTGAAGGACGGGGAGACTCCTATAATTCACCCCTCCACTTT